The entry below gives a single T cell receptor (beta chain) sequence along with its context. Assay: immunoSEQ multiplex PCR; the TCRdb copy retains only in-frame clones and omits some. This table holds 210,000 or so clones, roughly 87% found once. The sample is drawn from a study of blood T cell repertoires in COVID-19. The source material was peripheral blood. The TCR comes from a woman aged 18-29 years who had recovered from COVID-19.

The CDR3 nucleotides are TGCGCCAGCAGCTTGGGCGGGACCAATGAGCAGTTCTTC. The encoded protein is CASSLGGTNEQFF. The chain combines TRBV5-1 with TRBJ2-1; possibly TRBD2 for D (6 bases). V gave up 0 bases and J gave up 6 bases, with 7 bases separating them. The length of the CDR3 is 13 residues. Germline CDR1 SGHRS, CDR2 YFSETQ.